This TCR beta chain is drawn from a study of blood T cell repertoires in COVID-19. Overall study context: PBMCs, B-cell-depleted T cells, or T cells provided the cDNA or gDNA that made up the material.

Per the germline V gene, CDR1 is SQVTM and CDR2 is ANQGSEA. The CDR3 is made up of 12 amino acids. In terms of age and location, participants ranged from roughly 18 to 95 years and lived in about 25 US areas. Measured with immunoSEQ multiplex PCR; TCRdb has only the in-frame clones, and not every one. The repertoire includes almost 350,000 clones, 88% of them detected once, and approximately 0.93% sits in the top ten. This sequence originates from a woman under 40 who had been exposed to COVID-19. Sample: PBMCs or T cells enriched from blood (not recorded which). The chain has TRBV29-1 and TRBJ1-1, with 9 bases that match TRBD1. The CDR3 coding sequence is TGCATGGGCGAGGGACAGGGTTCAGAAGCTTTCTTT. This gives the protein CMGEGQGSEAFF.